Listed below are T cell receptor beta chains from one sample, sequenced in a study of metastatic and nonmetastatic thyroid tumors. TCRdb reprocessed the PCR reads via MiXCR. The sample includes under 55,000 clones, 17% seen only once; the top ten take about 2.7%. Sequenced material: blood. The receptors were sampled from a female donor with papillary thyroid cancer or a benign thyroid nodule (not recorded which). Some clones in this sample may be carry-over from other donors' samples. Both conserved end residues are part of each CDR3. A D gene is named only where the DNA matches it firmly. Rows may omit the clone size; those that give it use once, few, many or a size class.

>TRBJ1-5|-|TRBV27|many
CASSWGGNQPQHF
TGTGCCAGCAGTTGGGGGGGCAATCAGCCCCAGCATTTT
>TRBJ1-2|TRBD1|TRBV12-3/TRBV12-4|many
CASRWTGDYGYTF
TGTGCCAGCAGGTGGACAGGGGACTATGGCTACACCTTC
>TRBJ2-1|-|TRBV11-2|-
CASSSGRGKVYNEQFF
TGTGCCAGCAGCTCGGGGAGGGGGAAGGTCTACAATGAGCAGTTCTTC
>TRBJ2-7|TRBD2|TRBV19|many
CASSIGGRAHEQYF
TGTGCCAGTAGTATAGGTGGGAGGGCCCACGAGCAGTACTTC
>TRBJ2-5|-|TRBV28|few
CASSSRQATYLETQYF
TGTGCCAGCAGTTCGAGACAGGCGACGTACCTAGAGACCCAGTACTTC
>TRBJ2-3|-|TRBV2|many
CASSEMSGISTDTQYF
TGTGCCAGCAGTGAAATGAGCGGCATTAGCACAGATACGCAGTATTTT
>TRBJ2-5|TRBD2|TRBV20-1|-
CSARDMTSGGYQETQYF
TGCAGTGCTAGAGATATGACTAGCGGTGGTTACCAAGAGACCCAGTACTTC
>TRBJ2-5|TRBD2|TRBV19|many
CASSKTSGRGETQYF
TGTGCCAGTAGTAAGACTAGCGGGAGAGGAGAGACCCAGTACTTC
>TRBJ2-7|TRBD1|TRBV28|many
CASTQGQGQPLVYEQYF
TGTGCCAGCACTCAAGGGCAGGGACAGCCTCTAGTCTACGAGCAGTACTTC
>TRBJ1-1|TRBD1|TRBV20-1|many
CSARAIQGSTEAFF
TGCAGTGCTAGAGCCATACAGGGGAGCACTGAAGCTTTCTTT
>TRBJ2-5|-|TRBV20-1|-
CSSSPLAMETQYF
TGCAGTTCTAGCCCCCTAGCGATGGAGACCCAGTACTTC
>TRBJ1-2|-|TRBV14|-
CASILPGTENYGHTF
TGTGCCAGCATCCTACCCGGGACGGAGAACTATGGCCACACCTTC
>TRBJ1-1|TRBD1|TRBV11-2|many
CASSPRDRNTEAFF
TGTGCCAGCAGCCCCCGGGACAGGAACACTGAAGCTTTCTTT
>TRBJ2-5|-|TRBV27|many
CASSTRLQETQYF
TGTGCCAGCAGTACCCGGTTACAAGAGACCCAGTACTTC
>TRBJ2-2|TRBD2|TRBV24-1|many
CATSDGWLAGYTGELFF
TGTGCCACCAGTGATGGTTGGCTAGCGGGGTACACCGGGGAGCTGTTTTTT
>TRBJ2-5|-|TRBV14|-
CASSWRGVQTQYF
TGTGCCAGCAGCTGGAGGGGCGTACAGACCCAGTACTTC
>TRBJ2-2|TRBD2|TRBV2|many
CASSDIGASGLTGELFF
TGTGCCAGCAGCGATATCGGGGCTAGCGGGTTGACCGGGGAGCTGTTTTTT
>TRBJ2-7|-|TRBV12-3/TRBV12-4|few
CASSFLGDSSYEQYF
TGTGCCAGCAGTTTTCTAGGAGACAGCTCCTACGAGCAGTACTTC
>TRBJ2-1|-|TRBV4-1|many
CASSRGSYNEQFF
TGCGCCAGCAGCCGAGGGAGTTACAATGAGCAGTTCTTC
>TRBJ2-1|-|TRBV24-1|few
CATSDPTVWNEQFF
TGTGCCACCAGTGACCCGACGGTGTGGAATGAGCAGTTCTTC
>TRBJ2-7|-|TRBV3-1|many
CASSQVHEQYF
TGTGCCAGCAGCCAAGTACACGAGCAGTACTTC
>TRBJ1-1|-|TRBV11-2|-
CASNVQGSAEAFF
TGTGCCAGCAATGTGCAGGGGTCCGCTGAAGCTTTCTTT
>TRBJ2-4|-|TRBV10-1|many
CASSESEEGAKNIQYF
TGCGCCAGCAGTGAGTCGGAGGAGGGAGCCAAAAACATTCAGTACTTC